This T cell receptor (beta chain) is from a study of blood T cells in healthy people across ages. Study results and caveats: The recorded TCR beta diversity per million T cells decreased in a roughly linear manner with age.

The use of a sample-barcoded 5' primer and a J-beta primer mix characterized a second PCR of roughly 7 to 11 cycles. There were at least 3 million CDR3-containing paired-end reads obtained from each sample. Each CDR3 protein gets one entry after TCRdb re-called the 5' RACE reads with MiXCR. The sample consists of more than 1,400,000 distinct CDR3 sequences, 42% of them appearing once. Turning to this clonotype: What it binds is unknown.

The CDR3 totals 17 residues. Researchers collected 9.5 to 10 milliliters of peripheral blood from every single donor. The receptor's source is a woman aged 18-35 years in good health. The chain uses TRBV21-1 and TRBJ2-1. TRBV21-1 is assigned pseudogene status. What was sequenced was blood. The DNA for the CDR3 is TGTGCCAGCAGCAATAATCGGAGTGCAGCCTTCTACAATGAGCAGTTCTTC. Translating gives CASSNNRSAAFYNEQFF.